The next 18 T cell receptor beta chains were all read from a single sample in a study of OX40 agonist ivuxolimab in advanced cancers. TCRdb keeps only in-frame clones here, not all; method: immunoSEQ multiplex PCR. The sample lists under 55,000 clones; roughly nine tenths were seen once. The sample here was CD4+ or CD8+ T cells sorted from blood, taken in a trial of the OX40 agonist ivuxolimab. All receptors come from an adult with an advanced solid tumor such as melanoma, head and neck, liver or kidney cancer.

This chain uses TRBV14 with TRBJ1-1, with a tentative D call TRBD1 (5 bases). Germline V lookup: CDR1 SGHDN, CDR2 FVKESK. This CDR3 has 14 amino acids. With 4 bases removed from V and 4 bases from J, the gap between germline ends came to 13 bases. The CDR3 bases are TGTGCCAGCAGCCCCCGGGACTGGGGCACTGAAGCTTTCTTT. The encoded protein is CASSPRDWGTEAFF.

The chain joins TRBV5-1 to TRBJ1-4; TRBD1 is a possible D gene (5 bases). V was pared by 9 bases and J by 6 bases, with 15 bases between. Germline assignment: CDR1 SGHRS and CDR2 YFSETQ. The length of the CDR3 is 13 residues. The CDR3 here is CATARDGDEKLFF. CDR3 coding DNA: TGCGCCACCGCCCGGGACGGCGATGAAAAACTGTTTTTT.

This chain joins TRBV27 and TRBJ1-1, with D unresolved. The germline CDR1 and CDR2 sequences are MNHEY and SMNVEV (reference sequence). Trimming shortened V by 5 bases and J by 11 bases, and 18 bases separated the two germline ends. The CDR3 is made up of 13 amino acids. CDR3 nucleotide sequence: TGTGCCAGCAGTCCTTACCCCCCCCTCAGCGCTTTCTTT. Translating it yields CASSPYPPLSAFF.

The rearrangement uses TRBV27 and TRBJ1-1; D possibly corresponds to TRBD1 (6 bases). CDR1 and CDR2 from the germline V gene are MNHEY and SMNVEV (reference sequence). Trimming pared 3 bases from V and 4 bases from J, leaving 15 bases between. This CDR3 spans 15 amino acids. This CDR3 is CASSFGRGTSTEAFF. DNA for the CDR3: TGTGCCAGCAGTTTCGGCAGGGGCACTTCCACTGAAGCTTTCTTT.

This chain joins TRBV9 and TRBJ1-1; D is uncertain. The CDR3 has 13 residues. V lost 0 bases to trimming and J lost 4 bases, with 7 bases between them. CDR1 SGDLS and CDR2 YYNGEE come from the germline V gene. CDR3 region: CASSVDVGTEAFF. The CDR3 DNA sequence: TGTGCCAGCAGCGTAGATGTCGGCACTGAAGCTTTCTTT.

The chain joins TRBV11-2 to TRBJ1-4, with TRBD1 matching over 8 bases. This CDR3 region has 15 residues. J lost 3 bases, V lost 2 bases, and 2 bases had no gene match. Germline CDR1 reads SGHAT; CDR2 reads FQNNGV. The CDR3 DNA reads as TGTGCCAGCAGCTTATCCAGGGGGCCTAATGAAAAACTGTTTTTT. Amino acid sequence: CASSLSRGPNEKLFF.

CDR3 sequence (DNA): TGTGCCATCAGTGAGTCGACCGGGGGGACAGGGGCCAACGTCCTGACTTTC. It specifies CAISESTGGTGANVLTF. The rearrangement uses TRBV10-3 and TRBJ2-6; D perhaps matches TRBD2 (7 bases). Trimming took off 0 bases at V and 4 bases at J, with 13 bases between the two ends. The germline V gene has CDR1 ENHRY and CDR2 SYGVKD. CDR3 length: 17 residues.

This chain uses TRBV9 with TRBJ2-1; TRBD1 or TRBD2 may be the D gene (5 bases each). This CDR3 is built from 14 residues. V gave up 7 bases and J gave up 4 bases, with 15 bases separating them. In germline, CDR1 is SGDLS, CDR2 YYNGEE. The DNA for the CDR3 is TGTGCCAGCGGGCGGACGGGGCAATACAATGAGCAGTTCTTC. Translating gives CASGRTGQYNEQFF.

The gene calls are TRBV6-5 and TRBJ1-4; TRBD1 agrees at 10 bases. Germline values: CDR1 MNHEY, CDR2 SVGAGI. CDR3 length: 14 residues. The junction had 6 bases not matched to a gene; V was cut back by 6 bases and J by 8 bases. This CDR3 reads CASSRTGGWEKLFF. The CDR3 bases are TGTGCCAGCAGCCGGACAGGGGGTTGGGAAAAACTGTTTTTT.

The chain recombines TRBV19 with TRBJ1-3; no firm D call. V lost 1 base, J lost 3 bases, and 13 bases lay in between. CDR1 is LNHDA and CDR2 is SQIVND in the germline V gene (reference sequence). This CDR3 comprises 16 residues. CDR3 sequence: CASSIAARSIGNTIYF. DNA for the CDR3: TGTGCCAGTAGTATAGCCGCCAGGAGTATTGGAAACACCATATATTTT.

The chain combines TRBV7-9 with TRBJ2-3, with D perhaps TRBD2 (6 bases). Trimming took off 3 bases at V and 5 bases at J, with 6 bases between the two ends. The CDR3 has 12 residues. Germline CDR1 and CDR2: SEHNR and FQNEAQ (reference sequence). The CDR3 reads CASSFGGDTQYF. The CDR3 DNA sequence: TGTGCCAGCAGCTTCGGGGGAGATACGCAGTATTTT.

The chain recombines TRBV5-5 with TRBJ1-1; D gene uncertain. This CDR3 is 14 amino acids long. The ends were cut back, 0 bases at V and 4 bases at J, with 10 bases in the middle. Germline CDR1 SGHKS, CDR2 YYEKEE (reference sequence). CDR3 nucleotide sequence: TGTGCCAGCAGCTTGGTCCAGTACCTCACTGAAGCTTTCTTT. Translation: CASSLVQYLTEAFF.

V and J are TRBV5-1 and TRBJ1-3; D gene unclear. CDR1 and CDR2 (germline): SGHRS, YFSETQ. Trimming removed 4 bases at V and 5 bases at J, with 16 bases between. This CDR3 comprises 15 residues. The CDR3 coding sequence is TGCGCCAGCAGCCCAGGCCAGCCAGGTAGAAACACCATATATTTT. This translates into CASSPGQPGRNTIYF.

This rearrangement joins TRBV18 to TRBJ2-2; the D gene is possibly TRBD1 (6 bases). CDR1 and CDR2 from the germline V gene are KGHSH and LQKENI. V lost 3 bases, J lost 10 bases, and 21 bases lay in between. This CDR3 region has 16 residues. The CDR3 DNA reads as TGTGCCAGCTCACCCTACCGGGACATTCCCTTCGAGGAGCTGTTTTTT. Encoded protein: CASSPYRDIPFEELFF.

This clone was counted between two and nine times. The V and J genes are TRBV27 and TRBJ1-6, with D perhaps matching TRBD1 (5 bases). The germline CDR1 and CDR2 sequences are MNHEY and SMNVEV (reference sequence). The CDR3 sequence is 13 residues long. Trimming took 10 bases from V and 6 from J, leaving 13 bases between them. The CDR3 DNA is TGTGCCACCGCCCAGGGATTTAATTCACCCCTCCACTTT. Its translation: CATAQGFNSPLHF.

The chain recombines TRBV18 with TRBJ1-5; 7 bases fit TRBD1. Trimming cost V 2 bases and J 7 bases; bases outside gene matches: 5. The V gene's germline CDR1 is KGHSH and CDR2 LQKENI. This CDR3 region has 14 residues. CDR3 DNA: TGTGCCAGCTCACCAGACAGGGAATTCCAGCCCCAGCATTTT. Translating gives CASSPDREFQPQHF.

The V and J genes are TRBV9 and TRBJ2-7; 14 bases are shared with TRBD2. Looked up from germline, CDR1 is SGDLS and CDR2 is YYNGEE. The CDR3 is 15 residues long. The J segment lost 4 bases and the V segment lost 3 bases, leaving 3 bases of the junction unmatched. The chain's CDR3 is CASSEGLAGEYEQYF. In nucleotides, the CDR3 is TGTGCCAGCAGCGAGGGACTAGCGGGGGAGTACGAGCAGTACTTC. The full variable domain, rest sourced from reference TRBV9 and TRBJ2-7, is DSGVTQTPKHLITATGQRVTLRCSPRSGDLSVYWYQQSLDQGLQFLIQYYNGEERAKGNILERFSAQQFPDLHSELNLSSLELGDSALYFCASSEGLAGEYEQYFGPGTRLTVT.

The genes are TRBV18 and TRBJ2-7; D not certain. V lost 3 bases, J lost 3 bases, and 12 bases lay in between. The germline gives CDR1 KGHSH, CDR2 LQKENI. The CDR3 extends over 14 amino acids. CDR3 bases: TGTGCCAGCTCACCGGGGAAAGCGAGCTACGAGCAGTACTTC. This gives the protein CASSPGKASYEQYF.